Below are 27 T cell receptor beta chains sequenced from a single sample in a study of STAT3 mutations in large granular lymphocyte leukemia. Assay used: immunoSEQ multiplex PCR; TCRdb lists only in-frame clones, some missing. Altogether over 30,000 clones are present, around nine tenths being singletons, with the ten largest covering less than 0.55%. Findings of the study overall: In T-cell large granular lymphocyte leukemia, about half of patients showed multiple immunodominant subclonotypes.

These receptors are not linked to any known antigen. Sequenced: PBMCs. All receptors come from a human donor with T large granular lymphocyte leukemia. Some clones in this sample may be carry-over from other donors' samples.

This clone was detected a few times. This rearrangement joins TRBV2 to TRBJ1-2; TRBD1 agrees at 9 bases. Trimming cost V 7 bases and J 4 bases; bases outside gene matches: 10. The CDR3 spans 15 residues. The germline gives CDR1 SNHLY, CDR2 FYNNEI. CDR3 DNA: TGTGCCAGCATTACCCCGGGACAGGGTTCCTATGGCTACACCTTC. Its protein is CASITPGQGSYGYTF.

The CDR3 nucleotides are TGTGCCAGCAGCTTGGACAGGGGCAATCAGCCCCAGCATTTT. It encodes CASSLDRGNQPQHF. This sequence joins TRBV5-5 and TRBJ1-5; weak D call: TRBD1 (6 bases). The ends were cut back, 0 bases at V and 2 bases at J, with 6 bases in the middle. The CDR3 runs to 14 residues. The germline V gene has CDR1 SGHKS and CDR2 YYEKEE (reference sequence).

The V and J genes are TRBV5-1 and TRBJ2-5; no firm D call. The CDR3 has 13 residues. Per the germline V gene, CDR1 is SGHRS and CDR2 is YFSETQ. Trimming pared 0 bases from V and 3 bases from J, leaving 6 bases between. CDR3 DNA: TGCGCCAGCAGCTTGGGCAGCGAAGAGACCCAGTACTTC. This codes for CASSLGSEETQYF. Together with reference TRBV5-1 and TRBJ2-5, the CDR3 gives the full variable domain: KAGVTQTPRYLIKTRGQQVTLSCSPISGHRSVSWYQQTPGQGLQFLFEYFSETQRNKGNFPGRFSGRQFSNSRSEMNVSTLELGDSALYLCASSLGSEETQYFGPGTRLLVL.

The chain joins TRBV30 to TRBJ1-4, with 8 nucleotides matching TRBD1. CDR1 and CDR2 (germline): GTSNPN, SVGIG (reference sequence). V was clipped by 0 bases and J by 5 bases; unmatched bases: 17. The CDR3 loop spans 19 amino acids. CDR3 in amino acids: CAWSVWRLGQGGKNEKLFF. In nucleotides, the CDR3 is TGTGCCTGGAGTGTATGGAGGTTAGGACAGGGTGGGAAAAATGAAAAACTGTTTTTT.

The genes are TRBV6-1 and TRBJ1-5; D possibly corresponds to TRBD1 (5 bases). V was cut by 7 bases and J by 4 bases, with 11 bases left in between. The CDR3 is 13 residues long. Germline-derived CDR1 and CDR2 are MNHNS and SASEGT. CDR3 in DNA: TGTGCCAGCATCGAATGGGGGAATCAGCCCCAGCATTTT. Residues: CASIEWGNQPQHF.

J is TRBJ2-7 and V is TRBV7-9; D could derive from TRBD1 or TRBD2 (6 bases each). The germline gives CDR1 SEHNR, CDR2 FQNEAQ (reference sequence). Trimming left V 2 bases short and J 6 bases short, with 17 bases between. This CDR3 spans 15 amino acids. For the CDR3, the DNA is TGTGCCAGCAGCTTATGTCCGGGGGCAATCTGCGAGCAGTACTTC. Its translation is CASSLCPGAICEQYF. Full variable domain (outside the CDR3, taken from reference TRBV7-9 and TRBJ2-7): DTGVSQNPRHKITKRGQNVTFRCDPISEHNRLYWYRQTLGQGPEFLTYFQNEAQLEKSRLLSDRFSAERPKGSFSTLEIQRTEQGDSAMYLCASSLCPGAICEQYFGPGTRLTVT.

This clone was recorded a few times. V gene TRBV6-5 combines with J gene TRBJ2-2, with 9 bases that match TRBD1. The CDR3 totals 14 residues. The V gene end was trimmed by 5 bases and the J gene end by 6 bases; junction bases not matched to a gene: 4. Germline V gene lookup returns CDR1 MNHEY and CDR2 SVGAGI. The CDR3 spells CASSTGGGAGELFF. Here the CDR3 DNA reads TGTGCCAGCAGTACAGGGGGCGGTGCCGGGGAGCTGTTTTTT.

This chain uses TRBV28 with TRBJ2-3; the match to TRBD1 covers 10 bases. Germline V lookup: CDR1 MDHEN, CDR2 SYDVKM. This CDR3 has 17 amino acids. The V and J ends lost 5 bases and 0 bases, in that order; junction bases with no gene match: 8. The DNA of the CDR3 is TGTGCCAGCAGTCCTCTTGGGACAGGGGAGAGCACAGATACGCAGTATTTT. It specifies CASSPLGTGESTDTQYF.

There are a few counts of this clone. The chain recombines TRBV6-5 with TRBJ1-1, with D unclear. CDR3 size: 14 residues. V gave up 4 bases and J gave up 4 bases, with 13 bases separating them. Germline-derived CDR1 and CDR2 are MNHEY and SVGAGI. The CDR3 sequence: CASSSNMGRTEAFF. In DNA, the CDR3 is TGTGCCAGCAGTTCCAACATGGGCCGCACTGAAGCTTTCTTT.

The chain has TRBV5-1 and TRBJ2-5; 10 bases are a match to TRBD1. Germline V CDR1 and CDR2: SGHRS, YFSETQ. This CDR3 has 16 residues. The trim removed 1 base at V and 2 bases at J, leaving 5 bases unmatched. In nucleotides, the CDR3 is TGCGCCAGCAGCTTGAAAGGGACAGGGGAACAAGAGACCCAGTACTTC. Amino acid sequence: CASSLKGTGEQETQYF.

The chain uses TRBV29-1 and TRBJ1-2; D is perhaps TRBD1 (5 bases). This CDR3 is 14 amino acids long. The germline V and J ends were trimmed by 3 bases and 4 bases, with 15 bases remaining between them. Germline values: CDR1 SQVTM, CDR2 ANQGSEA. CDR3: CSVDSGSLSYGYTF. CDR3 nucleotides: TGCAGCGTTGATTCAGGGTCCCTCTCCTATGGCTACACCTTC.

The CDR3 coding sequence is TGCGCCAGCAGCCAAGGGTCGGCGATCTATGGCTACACCTTC. Translated: CASSQGSAIYGYTF. The rearrangement joins TRBV4-1 to TRBJ1-2; no clear D. The CDR3 totals 14 residues. The V gene lost 1 base and the J gene lost 4 bases, with 10 bases spanning the gap. Germline V lookup: CDR1 MGHRA, CDR2 YSYEKL.

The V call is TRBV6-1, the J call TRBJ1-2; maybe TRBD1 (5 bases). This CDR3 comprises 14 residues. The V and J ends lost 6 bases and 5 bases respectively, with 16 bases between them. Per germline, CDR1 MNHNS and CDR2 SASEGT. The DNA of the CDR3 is TGTGCCAGCAGCGGGGGTGCAGTCCCTTATGGCTACACCTTC. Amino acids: CASSGGAVPYGYTF.

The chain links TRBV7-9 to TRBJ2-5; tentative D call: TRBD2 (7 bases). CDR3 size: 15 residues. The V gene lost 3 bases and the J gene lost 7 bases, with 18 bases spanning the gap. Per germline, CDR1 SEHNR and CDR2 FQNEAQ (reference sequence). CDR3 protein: CASSFHGGGLRTQYF. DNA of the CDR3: TGTGCCAGCAGCTTTCATGGGGGGGGCCTCAGGACCCAGTACTTC.

CDR3 sequence: CASSSLTVHGYTF. The DNA of the CDR3 is TGTGCCAGCAGTTCGTTGACCGTCCATGGCTACACCTTC. V gene TRBV27 combines with J gene TRBJ1-2; D is unresolved. Germline assignment: CDR1 MNHEY and CDR2 SMNVEV (reference sequence). The CDR3 sequence is 13 residues long. V lost 4 bases and J 6 bases, leaving 12 bases between the germline ends.

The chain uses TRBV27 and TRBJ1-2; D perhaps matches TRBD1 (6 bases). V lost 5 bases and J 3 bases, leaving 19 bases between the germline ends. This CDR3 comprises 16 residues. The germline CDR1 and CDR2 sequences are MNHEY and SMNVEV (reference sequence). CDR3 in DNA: TGTGCCAGCAGTCCGCAAACAGGGAAACCCCACTATGGCTACACCTTC. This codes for CASSPQTGKPHYGYTF.

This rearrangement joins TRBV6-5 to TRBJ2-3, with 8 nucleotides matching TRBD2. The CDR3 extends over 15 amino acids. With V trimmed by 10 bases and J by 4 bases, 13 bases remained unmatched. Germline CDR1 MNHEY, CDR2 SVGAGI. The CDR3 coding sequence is TGTGCCACCTTTCCCCCGGGGGGGACGGCAGATACGCAGTATTTT. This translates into CATFPPGGTADTQYF.

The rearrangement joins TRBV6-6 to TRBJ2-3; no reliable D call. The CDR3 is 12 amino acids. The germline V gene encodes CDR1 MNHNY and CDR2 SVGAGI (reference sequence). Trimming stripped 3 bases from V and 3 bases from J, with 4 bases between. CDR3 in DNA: TGTGCCAGCAGTTATGAGACAGATACGCAGTATTTT. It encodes CASSYETDTQYF.

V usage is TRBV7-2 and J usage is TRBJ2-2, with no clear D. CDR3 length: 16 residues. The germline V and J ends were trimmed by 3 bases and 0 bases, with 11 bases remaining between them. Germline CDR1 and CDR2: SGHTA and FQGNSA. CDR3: CASSLYGSSNTGELFF. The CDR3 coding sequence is TGTGCCAGCAGCTTGTACGGATCATCGAACACCGGGGAGCTGTTTTTT.

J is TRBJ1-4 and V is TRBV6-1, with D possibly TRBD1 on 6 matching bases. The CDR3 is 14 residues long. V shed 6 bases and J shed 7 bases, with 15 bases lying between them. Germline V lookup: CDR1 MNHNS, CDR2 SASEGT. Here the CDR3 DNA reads TGTGCCAGCAGCCCCACAGGGAGGTCTGAAAAACTGTTTTTT. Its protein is CASSPTGRSEKLFF.

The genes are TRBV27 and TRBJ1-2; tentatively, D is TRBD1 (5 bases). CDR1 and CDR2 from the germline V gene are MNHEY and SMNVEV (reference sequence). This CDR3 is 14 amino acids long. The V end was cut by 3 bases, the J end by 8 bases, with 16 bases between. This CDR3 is CASSFSPPGVGYTF. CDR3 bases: TGTGCCAGCAGTTTCTCTCCCCCGGGGGTCGGCTACACCTTC.

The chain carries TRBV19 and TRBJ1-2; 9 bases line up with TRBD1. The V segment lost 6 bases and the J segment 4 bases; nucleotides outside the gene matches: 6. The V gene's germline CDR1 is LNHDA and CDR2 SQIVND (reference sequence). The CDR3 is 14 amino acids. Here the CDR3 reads CASSTGTGIYGYTF. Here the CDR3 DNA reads TGTGCCAGTAGCACCGGGACAGGGATCTATGGCTACACCTTC.

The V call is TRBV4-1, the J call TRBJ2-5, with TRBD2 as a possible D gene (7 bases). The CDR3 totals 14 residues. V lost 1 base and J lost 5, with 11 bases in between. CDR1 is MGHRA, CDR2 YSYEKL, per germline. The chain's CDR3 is CASSQAGGLETQYF. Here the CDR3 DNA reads TGCGCCAGCAGCCAAGCGGGGGGCCTGGAGACCCAGTACTTC.

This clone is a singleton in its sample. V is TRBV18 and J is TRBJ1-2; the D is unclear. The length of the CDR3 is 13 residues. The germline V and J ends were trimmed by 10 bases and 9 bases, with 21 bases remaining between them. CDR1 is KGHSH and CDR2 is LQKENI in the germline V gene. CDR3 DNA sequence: TGTGCCACCACCGTCGGGTTAGAGGGTAGCTACACCTTC. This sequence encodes CATTVGLEGSYTF.

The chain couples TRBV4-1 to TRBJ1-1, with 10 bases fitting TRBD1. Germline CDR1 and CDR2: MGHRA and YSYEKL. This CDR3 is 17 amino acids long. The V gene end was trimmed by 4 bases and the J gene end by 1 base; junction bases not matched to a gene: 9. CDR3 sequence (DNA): TGCGCCAGCAGCCTCCCTGACAGGGGGCCAAGGAACACTGAAGCTTTCTTT. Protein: CASSLPDRGPRNTEAFF.

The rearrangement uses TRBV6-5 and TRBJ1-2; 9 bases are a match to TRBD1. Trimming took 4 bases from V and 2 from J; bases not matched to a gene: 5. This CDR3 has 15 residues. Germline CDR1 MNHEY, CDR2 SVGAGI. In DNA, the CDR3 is TGTGCCAGCAGTTCCGGACAGGGGATGAACTATGGCTACACCTTC. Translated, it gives CASSSGQGMNYGYTF.

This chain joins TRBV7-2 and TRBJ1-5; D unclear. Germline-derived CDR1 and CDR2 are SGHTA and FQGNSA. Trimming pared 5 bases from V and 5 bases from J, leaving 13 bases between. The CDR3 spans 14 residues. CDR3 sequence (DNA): TGTGCCAGCAGCACCGTCCCTAGGGATCAGCCCCAGCATTTT. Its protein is CASSTVPRDQPQHF.